What follows are 20 T cell receptor beta chains derived from one specimen sequenced in a study of T cells in Graves' hyperthyroidism and ophthalmopathy. TCR beta CDR3 region amplification was performed from RNA transcripts. An initial round of RT-PCR targeting the TCR CDR3 relied on the HTBI primer set. TCRdb independently ran MiXCR on the multiplex PCR reads; one entry per CDR3 protein. The repertoire holds 600,000 to 650,000 distinct CDR3 sequences, with around 15% as singletons. Sequencing input: blood. The receptors here all came from a woman in her 30s with Graves' hyperthyroidism.

This clonotype was counted between two and nine times. The chain links TRBV5-4 to TRBJ2-2, with D possibly being TRBD1 or TRBD2 (6 bases each). Germline V CDR1 and CDR2: SGHNT, YYREEE (reference sequence). The CDR3 sequence is 17 residues long. V lost 4 bases and J lost 1, with 17 bases in between. This CDR3 reads CASSQGTVRENTGELFF. CDR3 sequence (DNA): TGTGCCAGCAGCCAGGGGACTGTAAGGGAGAACACCGGGGAGCTGTTTTTT. Full variable domain (missing parts from reference TRBV5-4 and TRBJ2-2): ETGVTQSPTHLIKTRGQQVTLRCSSQSGHNTVSWYQQALGQGPQFIFQYYREEENGRGNFPPRFSGLQFPNYSSELNVNALELDDSALYLCASSQGTVRENTGELFFGEGSRLTVL.

This clonotype was seen ten or more times. The rearrangement links TRBV24-1 to TRBJ2-5, with D uncertain. Trimming stripped 0 bases from V and 4 bases from J, with 8 bases between. Looked up from germline, CDR1 is KGHDR and CDR2 is SFDVKD. The CDR3 length is 14 residues. CDR3 region: CATSDLEGLETQYF. Written as DNA, the CDR3 is TGTGCCACCAGTGATTTGGAAGGGTTAGAGACCCAGTACTTC.

This clonotype was picked up many times. The CDR3 here is CASSLRLAGEVTQYF. The DNA of the CDR3 is TGTGCCAGCAGCTTGCGACTAGCGGGAGAGGTTACGCAGTATTTT. V gene TRBV11-3 combines with J gene TRBJ2-3, with 12 positions matching TRBD2. The CDR3 totals 15 residues. Per germline, CDR1 SGHNT and CDR2 YENEEA. Trimming took 3 bases from V and 8 from J; bases not matched to a gene: 6.

This clonotype has ten or more counts. The chain links TRBV28 to TRBJ2-5; possibly TRBD1 for D (6 bases). Germline CDR1 is MDHEN and CDR2 is SYDVKM. The CDR3 has 15 amino acids. Trimming stripped 6 bases from V and 1 base from J, with 15 bases between. CDR3 in amino acids: CASSQTQGSQETQYF. The CDR3 coding sequence is TGTGCCAGCAGCCAGACGCAGGGGAGCCAAGAGACCCAGTACTTC.

This clonotype was detected ten times or more. This chain links TRBV7-9 with TRBJ2-1; D is possibly TRBD2 (6 bases). V was pared by 4 bases and J by 4 bases, with 17 bases between. The CDR3 has 16 residues. Germline lookup yields CDR1 SEHNR and CDR2 FQNEAQ (reference sequence). CDR3 sequence reads: CASSSPFSGGYNEQFF. CDR3 coding DNA: TGTGCCAGCAGCTCACCTTTTAGCGGTGGGTACAATGAGCAGTTCTTC.

Many counts were recorded for this clonotype. V and J are TRBV7-2 and TRBJ2-3; 13 nucleotides agree with TRBD2. Germline loops: CDR1 SGHTA, CDR2 FQGNSA. Trimming at V came to 5 bases and at J to 3 bases, leaving 14 bases not matched to a gene. CDR3 length equals 19 residues. As DNA, the CDR3 is TGTGCCAGCAGCAGGACTAGCGGGAGACAAGTCCGGGGGACAGATACGCAGTATTTT. It translates to CASSRTSGRQVRGTDTQYF.

The chain combines TRBV19 with TRBJ2-7; 9 positions match TRBD1. The CDR3 contains 17 residues. V lost 5 bases and J lost 1; bases outside the gene matches: 12. Germline loops: CDR1 LNHDA, CDR2 SQIVND (reference sequence). The CDR3 DNA reads TGTGCCAGTAGTCCTCGACCTCGACAGGGGGGATCCTACGAGCAGTACTTC. Translated, it gives CASSPRPRQGGSYEQYF. Filled out from reference TRBV19 and TRBJ2-7, the complete variable domain reads DGGITQSPKYLFRKEGQNVTLSCEQNLNHDAMYWYRQDPGQGLRLIYYSQIVNDFQKGDIAEGYSVSREKKESFPLTVTSAQKNPTAFYLCASSPRPRQGGSYEQYFGPGTRLTVT.

This clonotype was found many times. This chain joins TRBV9 and TRBJ1-1; D might be TRBD1 (5 bases). The germline V gene has CDR1 SGDLS and CDR2 YYNGEE. Trimming removed 0 bases at V and 3 bases at J, with 6 bases between. The CDR3 spans 13 residues. CDR3 sequence reads: CASSVAGHTEAFF. The DNA of the CDR3 is TGTGCCAGCAGCGTAGCAGGGCACACTGAAGCTTTCTTT.

This clonotype was detected ten times or more. The rearrangement links TRBV5-1 to TRBJ2-3; either TRBD1 or TRBD2 may supply D (5 bases each). V gave up 2 bases and J gave up 2 bases, with 9 bases separating them. CDR1 SGHRS and CDR2 YFSETQ come from the germline V gene. This CDR3 comprises 14 residues. CDR3 in DNA: TGCGCCAGCAGCTTCCGGGACCCCACAGATACGCAGTATTTT. Protein product: CASSFRDPTDTQYF. Combining the CDR3 with reference TRBV5-1 and TRBJ2-3 gives the whole variable domain KAGVTQTPRYLIKTRGQQVTLSCSPISGHRSVSWYQQTPGQGLQFLFEYFSETQRNKGNFPGRFSGRQFSNSRSEMNVSTLELGDSALYLCASSFRDPTDTQYFGPGTRLTVL.

This clonotype was seen at least ten times. The J gene is TRBJ2-7, the V gene TRBV25-1; TRBD2 agrees at 10 bases. J gave up 2 bases and V 5 bases, and 6 bases lay outside the gene matches. Germline CDR1 and CDR2: MGHDK and SYGVNS. The CDR3 covers 15 residues. The CDR3, as DNA: TGTGCCAGCAGTTTTAGCGGGAGGAAAACCTACGAGCAGTACTTC. It encodes CASSFSGRKTYEQYF.

The CDR3 DNA reads as TGTGCCAGCAGTCCCGAGACAGGGAGCAACACCGGGGAGCTGTTTTTT. Its protein is CASSPETGSNTGELFF. This rearrangement joins TRBV27 to TRBJ2-2; TRBD1 aligns across 7 bases. This CDR3 region has 16 residues. V shed 5 bases, J shed 2 bases, and the junction held 8 bases outside the gene matches. Germline V lookup: CDR1 MNHEY, CDR2 SMNVEV (reference sequence).

This clonotype appeared a few times. This chain links TRBV19 with TRBJ2-2; D call uncertain. This CDR3 comprises 14 residues. Looked up from germline, CDR1 is LNHDA and CDR2 is SQIVND (reference sequence). The ends were cut back, 2 bases at V and 1 base at J, with 5 bases in the middle. CDR3 residues: CASSISLNTGELFF. CDR3 nucleotides: TGTGCCAGTAGTATAAGCTTGAACACCGGGGAGCTGTTTTTT.

This clonotype was seen at least ten times. V usage is TRBV24-1 and J usage is TRBJ2-1; 11 bases map to TRBD2. The CDR3 is 15 residues long. CDR1 and CDR2 (germline): KGHDR, SFDVKD. V trimming: 4 bases; J trimming: 7 bases; junction bases outside the gene matches: 5. The CDR3 protein is CATSDVAGGRNEQFF. DNA of the CDR3: TGTGCCACCAGTGACGTAGCGGGAGGGAGAAATGAGCAGTTCTTC.

This clonotype came up a few times. This chain joins TRBV7-9 and TRBJ2-5; 12 nucleotides agree with TRBD2. The CDR3 runs 14 residues. The V gene's germline CDR1 is SEHNR and CDR2 FQNEAQ (reference sequence). With V trimmed by 7 bases and J by 4 bases, 4 bases remained unmatched. The DNA for the CDR3 is TGTGCCAGCACACTAGCGGGAGGAGGAGAGACCCAGTACTTC. The encoded protein is CASTLAGGGETQYF.

The sample holds a few counts of this clonotype. The chain links TRBV15 to TRBJ1-2, with 7 nucleotides matching TRBD1. The germline gives CDR1 LNHNV, CDR2 YYDKDF (reference sequence). This CDR3 has 14 residues. J was trimmed by 8 bases and V by 4 bases; bases with no gene match: 10. The CDR3 nucleotides are TGTGCCACCAGCATGGCAGGGGGATGGGAAGGCTACACCTTC. This sequence encodes CATSMAGGWEGYTF.

The chain has TRBV2 and TRBJ2-5, with a possible D match to TRBD1 (5 bases). V lost 8 bases and J lost 0, with 10 bases in between. Germline V gives CDR1 SNHLY, CDR2 FYNNEI. The CDR3 contains 13 residues. The CDR3 nucleotides read TGTGCCAGCGCCCGACAGTACCAAGAGACCCAGTACTTC. The encoded protein is CASARQYQETQYF.

This chain links TRBV20-1 with TRBJ1-4; D gene unclear. Germline CDR1 reads DFQATT; CDR2 reads SNEGSKA (reference sequence). V shed 3 bases and J shed 6 bases, with 11 bases lying between them. The CDR3 is made up of 13 amino acids. In nucleotides, the CDR3 is TGCAGTGCTAGTGTTGGTGGTGATGAAAAACTGTTTTTT. As protein: CSASVGGDEKLFF.

This clonotype was detected many times. The gene calls are TRBV27 and TRBJ1-5; 7 nucleotides line up with TRBD1. Trimming removed 5 bases from V and 9 bases from J; junction bases left unmatched: 10. Germline CDR1 reads MNHEY; CDR2 reads SMNVEV (reference sequence). This CDR3 contains 14 residues. The CDR3 loop is CASSPRQGLWPQHF. The CDR3 nucleotides are TGTGCCAGCAGTCCGAGACAGGGACTGTGGCCCCAGCATTTT.

This clonotype was detected once. With a much larger clone just one base away, this may be a read error. The chain joins TRBV30 to TRBJ1-5, with 7 bases identical to TRBD1. Germline V gene data show CDR1 as GTSNPN and CDR2 as SVGIG (reference sequence). This CDR3 has 11 residues. The CDR3 loop reads CAWSEGATQNF. CDR3 DNA sequence: TGTGCCTGGAGTGAGGGGGCGACCCAGAATTTT.

This clonotype was counted many times. The V gene is TRBV6-1, the J gene TRBJ2-7, with 14 bases that match TRBD2. With 6 bases clipped from V and 4 bases from J, the junction kept 5 bases outside the gene matches. CDR3 length equals 15 residues. Germline CDR1 reads MNHNS; CDR2 reads SASEGT. The CDR3: CASSSRTSGRYEQYF. CDR3 nucleotides: TGTGCCAGCAGCTCCAGGACTAGCGGGAGGTACGAGCAGTACTTC.